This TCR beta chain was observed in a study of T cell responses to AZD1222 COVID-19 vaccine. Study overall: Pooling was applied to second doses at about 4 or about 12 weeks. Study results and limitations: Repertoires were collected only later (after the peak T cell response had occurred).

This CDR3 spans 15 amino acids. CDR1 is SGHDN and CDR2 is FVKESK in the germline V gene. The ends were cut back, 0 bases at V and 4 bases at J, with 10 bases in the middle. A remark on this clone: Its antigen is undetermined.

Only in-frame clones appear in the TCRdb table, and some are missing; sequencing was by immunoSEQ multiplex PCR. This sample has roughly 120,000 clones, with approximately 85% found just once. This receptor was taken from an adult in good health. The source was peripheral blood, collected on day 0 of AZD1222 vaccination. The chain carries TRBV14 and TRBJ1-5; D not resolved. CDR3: CASSQDLVRNQPQHF. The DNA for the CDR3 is TGTGCCAGCAGCCAAGATTTAGTGCGGAATCAGCCCCAGCATTTT.